The 26 T cell receptor beta chains presented below share a single source sample, sequenced in a study of cytomegalovirus exposure and HLA in healthy donors. Researchers ran the PCR with 60 Vbeta and 13 Jbeta primers. Assay used: immunoSEQ multiplex PCR; TCRdb lists only in-frame clones, some missing. Its table records 74,000 or so clones. The material sequenced was PBMCs. These receptors originate from a woman aged 60-75 years in good health and CMV-seronegative.

The rearrangement links TRBV6-1 to TRBJ1-1; D is undetermined. The CDR3 extends over 13 amino acids. The germline gives CDR1 MNHNS, CDR2 SASEGT. V lost 7 bases and J 0 bases, leaving 9 bases between the germline ends. The CDR3 region has the DNA TGTGCCAGCACAGAACATGTGAACACTGAAGCTTTCTTT. It is translated as CASTEHVNTEAFF.

The chain recombines TRBV2 with TRBJ2-2; no reliable D call. There are 12 residues in the CDR3. The V end was cut by 5 bases, the J end by 4 bases, with 5 bases between. Germline-derived CDR1 and CDR2 are SNHLY and FYNNEI. CDR3 sequence reads: CASSRSTGELFF. In DNA form, the CDR3 reads TGTGCCAGCAGTAGGAGCACCGGGGAGCTGTTTTTT.

The chain couples TRBV28 to TRBJ2-2; D is unclear. The CDR3 sequence is 14 residues long. CDR1 MDHEN and CDR2 SYDVKM come from the germline V gene. V shed 4 bases and J shed 5 bases, with 11 bases lying between them. The CDR3 sequence: CASSSALSTGELFF. In nucleotides, the CDR3 is TGTGCCAGCAGTTCTGCGCTAAGTACCGGGGAGCTGTTTTTT.

CDR3 sequence (DNA): TGTGCCACGCGGGAGGGCAATGAGCAGTTCTTC. Its translation: CATREGNEQFF. The chain has TRBV15 and TRBJ2-1; 9 nucleotides align to TRBD2. Losses at the gene ends were 9 bases for V and 6 bases for J; bases not matched to a gene: 0. This CDR3 is built from 11 residues. Germline lookup yields CDR1 LNHNV and CDR2 YYDKDF (reference sequence). Filled out from reference TRBV15 and TRBJ2-1, the complete variable domain reads DAMVIQNPRYQVTQFGKPVTLSCSQTLNHNVMYWYQQKSSQAPKLLFHYYDKDFNNEADTPDNFQSRRPNTSFCFLDIRSPGLGDTAMYLCATREGNEQFFGPGTRLTVL.

This clone counts as medium-sized (0.01 to 0.1%) by frequency. Here the CDR3 reads CASSRRGGEGEKLFF. The DNA for the CDR3 is TGTGCCAGCAGCCGTAGAGGGGGGGAGGGAGAAAAACTGTTTTTT. The rearrangement uses TRBV2 and TRBJ1-4; possible D gene TRBD1, 6 bases. This CDR3 is 15 amino acids long. Germline V gene data show CDR1 as SNHLY and CDR2 as FYNNEI. V lost 6 bases and J 8 bases, leaving 19 bases between the germline ends.

This chain uses TRBV28 with TRBJ2-7; TRBD1 aligns across 7 bases. The CDR3 is 15 amino acids. Germline V gene sequence: CDR1 MDHEN, CDR2 SYDVKM. V dropped 4 bases and J dropped 5; count of bases not matched to a gene: 11. The CDR3 DNA sequence: TGTGCCAGCAGTTCGGCCGAGGGGGCAAGCGACGAGCAGTACTTC. Its translation: CASSSAEGASDEQYF.

This chain connects TRBV10-1 to TRBJ1-5; possibly TRBD1 for D (5 bases). Germline CDR1 reads WNHNN; CDR2 reads SYGVQD (reference sequence). CDR3 length equals 13 residues. With 5 bases removed from V and 6 bases from J, the gap between germline ends came to 11 bases. The CDR3 DNA follows: TGCGCCAGCAGTATCGCCAGGGCTCAGCCCCAGCATTTT. It is translated as CASSIARAQPQHF.

V and J are TRBV11-2 and TRBJ1-1, with D perhaps TRBD1 (6 bases). Germline-derived CDR1 and CDR2 are SGHAT and FQNNGV. The V and J ends lost 1 base and 0 bases respectively, with 12 bases between them. This CDR3 contains 16 residues. CDR3 bases: TGTGCCAGCAGCTTAGTTGGACAGAAGATGAACACTGAAGCTTTCTTT. Translated: CASSLVGQKMNTEAFF. The whole variable domain, filled in from reference TRBV11-2 and TRBJ1-1, reads EAGVAQSPRYKIIEKRQSVAFWCNPISGHATLYWYQQILGQGPKLLIQFQNNGVVDDSQLPKDRFSAERLKGVDSTLKIQPAKLEDSAVYLCASSLVGQKMNTEAFFGQGTRLTVV.

The chain carries TRBV7-6 and TRBJ1-5; TRBD1 matches 7 bases. The CDR3 sequence is 14 residues long. The V gene's germline CDR1 is SGHVS and CDR2 FNYEAQ. Losses at the gene ends were 5 bases for V and 9 bases for J; bases not matched to a gene: 10. CDR3 amino acids: CASSPGQGGGPQHF. The CDR3 DNA reads TGTGCCAGCAGCCCGGGGCAGGGGGGCGGGCCCCAGCATTTT.

This rearrangement joins TRBV28 to TRBJ2-2, with a weak D call TRBD1 (5 bases). CDR1 is MDHEN, CDR2 SYDVKM, per germline. The CDR3 length is 15 residues. V was shortened by 3 bases and J by 4 bases, with 12 bases between the two germline ends. CDR3 residues: CASSFARVATGELFF. In DNA, the CDR3 is TGTGCCAGCAGTTTCGCCAGGGTTGCCACCGGGGAGCTGTTTTTT.

V usage is TRBV19 and J usage is TRBJ1-4; TRBD1 agrees at 9 bases. The CDR3 runs to 12 residues. Germline V gene lookup returns CDR1 LNHDA and CDR2 SQIVND (reference sequence). The V and J ends lost 4 bases and 15 bases, in that order; junction bases with no gene match: 6. The CDR3 DNA reads TGTGCCAGTAGTACGTACAGGGGGCTCGTGTTTTTT. It encodes CASSTYRGLVFF.

The chain is built from TRBV13 and TRBJ2-1, with D possibly TRBD1 on 7 matching bases. This CDR3 region has 16 residues. V lost 5 bases to trimming and J lost 7 bases, with 21 bases between them. The germline V gene has CDR1 PRHDT and CDR2 FYEKMQ (reference sequence). The CDR3 protein is CASSRGTVGVGNEQFF. The CDR3 DNA reads TGTGCCAGCAGCCGGGGGACAGTCGGAGTGGGGAATGAGCAGTTCTTC.

The chain links TRBV5-1 to TRBJ1-1, with unresolved D. This CDR3 has 13 residues. Between the trimmed V and J ends, which lost 1 base and 3 bases, there was a span of 7 bases. Looked up from germline, CDR1 is SGHRS and CDR2 is YFSETQ. In nucleotides, the CDR3 is TGCGCCAGCAGCTTGCAGGAAGACACTGAAGCTTTCTTT. Translating gives CASSLQEDTEAFF.

The J gene is TRBJ1-2, the V gene TRBV19; 12 bases align to TRBD1. J gave up 4 bases and V 6 bases, and 15 bases lay outside the gene matches. In germline, CDR1 is LNHDA, CDR2 SQIVND (reference sequence). This CDR3 is built from 18 residues. The CDR3 sequence is CASSQRGTGGAFSYGYTF. Here the CDR3 DNA reads TGTGCCAGTAGCCAACGTGGGACAGGGGGCGCTTTTAGCTATGGCTACACCTTC.

The chain has TRBV19 and TRBJ2-3; TRBD2 aligns across 8 bases. Germline CDR1 reads LNHDA; CDR2 reads SQIVND (reference sequence). This CDR3 contains 17 residues. V shed 3 bases and J 5 bases; nucleotides not matched to a gene: 13. As DNA, the CDR3 is TGTGCCAGTAGTATCTCCGGCGGGGGGTTGGCGGAAGATACGCAGTATTTT. This gives the protein CASSISGGGLAEDTQYF.

The V call is TRBV11-2, the J call TRBJ2-1, with TRBD1 matching over 7 bases. The germline CDR1 and CDR2 sequences are SGHAT and FQNNGV. Losses at the gene ends were 6 bases for V and 4 bases for J; bases not matched to a gene: 9. CDR3 length: 15 residues. The CDR3 sequence is CASRALDRSYNEQFF. The CDR3, as DNA: TGTGCCAGCAGAGCCTTGGACAGGAGTTACAATGAGCAGTTCTTC.

This chain links TRBV25-1 with TRBJ2-7, with D tentatively TRBD2 (5 bases). This CDR3 has 12 amino acids. The ends were cut back, 5 bases at V and 3 bases at J, with 8 bases in the middle. Germline lookup yields CDR1 MGHDK and CDR2 SYGVNS. The CDR3 DNA follows: TGTGCCAGCAGTCACGAGGGCTACGAGCAGTACTTC. Protein sequence: CASSHEGYEQYF.

The chain combines TRBV27 with TRBJ1-5; 8 bases are shared with TRBD1. Germline assignment: CDR1 MNHEY and CDR2 SMNVEV (reference sequence). Germline trimming cut 6 bases from V and 4 bases from J; bases unmatched to any gene: 5. This CDR3 has 14 amino acids. The chain's CDR3 is CASRPQGGNQPQHF. CDR3 DNA sequence: TGTGCCAGCAGACCACAGGGGGGAAATCAGCCCCAGCATTTT.

The rearrangement links TRBV13 to TRBJ2-5, with 11 positions matching TRBD1. The assigned J gene may be wrong: the sequence end matches TRBJ2-7 better. Per germline, CDR1 PRHDT and CDR2 FYEKMQ (reference sequence). This CDR3 has 16 amino acids. CDR3 in DNA: TGTGCCAGCAGCCGGGGACAGGGGGTCGTGGGCTACGAGCAGTACTTC. Protein product: CASSRGQGVVGYEQYF.

The V and J genes are TRBV21-1 and TRBJ1-4. TRBV21-1 is a known pseudogene. The CDR3 runs 19 residues. The CDR3 nucleotides are TGTGCCAGCAGCAAAGAAGGCAGCCGGAGCGCTACAACTAATGAAAAACTGTTTTTT. This sequence encodes CASSKEGSRSATTNEKLFF.

Of note for this clone: Different DNA sequences within this sample yield the same CDR3. The gene calls are TRBV9 and TRBJ2-7; no definite D call. The CDR3 contains 13 residues. The germline V and J ends were trimmed by 2 bases and 9 bases, with 15 bases remaining between them. In germline, CDR1 is SGDLS, CDR2 YYNGEE. Here the CDR3 reads CASSVSSDSGQYF. CDR3 nucleotide sequence: TGTGCCAGCAGCGTTAGCTCTGACTCCGGGCAGTACTTC. Full variable domain (remainder filled in from reference TRBV9 and TRBJ2-7): DSGVTQTPKHLITATGQRVTLRCSPRSGDLSVYWYQQSLDQGLQFLIQYYNGEERAKGNILERFSAQQFPDLHSELNLSSLELGDSALYFCASSVSSDSGQYFGPGTRLTVT.

This CDR3 is CASSESGLSNQPQHF. The CDR3, as DNA: TGTGCCAGCAGTGAATCAGGGTTGAGCAATCAGCCCCAGCATTTT. The chain has TRBV6-4 and TRBJ1-5; maybe TRBD1 (5 bases). The CDR3 is 15 residues long. CDR1 and CDR2 from the germline V gene are MRHNA and SNTAGT. V gave up 3 bases and J gave up 1 base, with 10 bases separating them.

This chain links TRBV18 with TRBJ2-7; D possibly corresponds to TRBD1 (6 bases). Germline CDR1 is KGHSH and CDR2 is LQKENI. With 6 bases removed from V and 5 bases from J, the gap between germline ends came to 11 bases. The CDR3 totals 12 residues. The CDR3 region is CASSLYRDEQYF. The CDR3 region has the DNA TGTGCCAGCTCGCTGTACAGGGACGAGCAGTACTTC.

This chain links TRBV2 with TRBJ2-5; 9 nucleotides line up with TRBD1. Trimming cost V 7 bases and J 1 base; bases outside gene matches: 7. The CDR3 is 15 residues long. The germline gives CDR1 SNHLY, CDR2 FYNNEI. The CDR3 DNA is TGTGCCAGCACTGACAGGGGGTCCCCCCAAGAGACCCAGTACTTC. This codes for CASTDRGSPQETQYF.

V usage is TRBV30 and J usage is TRBJ2-7, with 8 bases lining up with TRBD2. Germline lookup yields CDR1 GTSNPN and CDR2 SVGIG (reference sequence). The trim removed 5 bases at V and 6 bases at J, leaving 9 bases unmatched. The CDR3 covers 13 residues. This chain's CDR3 is CAWGAGAGGEQYF. In DNA form, the CDR3 reads TGTGCCTGGGGAGCGGGAGCCGGGGGCGAGCAGTACTTC.

The V and J genes are TRBV15 and TRBJ1-2; D might be TRBD1 (5 bases). The CDR3 has 14 residues. Trimming left V 0 bases short and J 4 bases short, with 9 bases between. CDR1 LNHNV and CDR2 YYDKDF come from the germline V gene (reference sequence). CDR3 nucleotide sequence: TGTGCCACCAGCAGAGATCGACAGATCTATGGCTACACCTTC. Amino acids: CATSRDRQIYGYTF.